This T cell receptor beta chain stems from a study of shared clonotypes between healthy human individuals. With respect to this clone: Its target is not known.

CD45RO negativity and positive selection for CCR7 defined naive CD8 cells, a population that excluded terminally differentiated effector memory CD45RA+ cells. Overall study findings and caveats: A reduction in generation probabilities was seen for non-shared clonotypes relative to those shared by all four donors. It was observed that 5% to 6% of naive CD4 clonotypes were shared across a handful of donors.

The authors loaded 150 to 250 ng DNA, 30,000 to 35,000 T cell genomes, into sorted-subset replicate PCRs. Sequenced by immunoSEQ multiplex PCR; TCRdb stores in-frame clones only, minus some. The sample shows 1.5 million to 2.5 million clones, about 95% of them seen only once. From germline, CDR1 is SGDLS and CDR2 YYNGEE. The CDR3 length is 18 residues. V lost 0 bases, J lost 0 bases, and 5 bases stayed unmatched. The rearrangement uses TRBV9 and TRBJ2-1; 11 nucleotides line up with TRBD1. Input material: naive CD8+ T cells sorted from blood. The clonotype originates from a man between 18 and 29 years old in good health. CDR3 coding DNA: TGTGCCAGCAGCGTAGCCCAGGGACAGGGGGTCTCCTACAATGAGCAGTTCTTC. It specifies CASSVAQGQGVSYNEQFF. Full variable domain (remainder filled in from reference TRBV9 and TRBJ2-1): DSGVTQTPKHLITATGQRVTLRCSPRSGDLSVYWYQQSLDQGLQFLIQYYNGEERAKGNILERFSAQQFPDLHSELNLSSLELGDSALYFCASSVAQGQGVSYNEQFFGPGTRLTVL.